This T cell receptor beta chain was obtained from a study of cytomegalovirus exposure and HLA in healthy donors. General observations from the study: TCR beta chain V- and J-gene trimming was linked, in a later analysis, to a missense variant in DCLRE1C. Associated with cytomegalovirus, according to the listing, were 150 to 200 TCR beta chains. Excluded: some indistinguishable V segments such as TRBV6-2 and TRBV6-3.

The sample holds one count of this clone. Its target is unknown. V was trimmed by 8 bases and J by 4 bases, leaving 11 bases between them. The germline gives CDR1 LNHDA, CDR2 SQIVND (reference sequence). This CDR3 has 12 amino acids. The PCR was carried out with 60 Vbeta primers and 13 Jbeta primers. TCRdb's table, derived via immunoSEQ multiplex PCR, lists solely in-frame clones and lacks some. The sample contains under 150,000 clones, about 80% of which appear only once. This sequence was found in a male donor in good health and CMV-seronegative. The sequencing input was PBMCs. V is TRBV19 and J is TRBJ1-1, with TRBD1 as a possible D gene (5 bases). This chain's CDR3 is CASRGGSTEAFF. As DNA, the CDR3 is TGTGCCAGTCGGGGGGGAAGCACTGAAGCTTTCTTT.